This T cell receptor (beta chain) was found in a study of regulatory T cells in long-lasting Graves disease. CDR3 regions were amplified by Arm-PCR using iRepertoire HTBI primers to build TCR beta libraries. TCRdb independently ran MiXCR on the multiplex PCR reads; one entry per CDR3 protein. The repertoire holds fewer than 550,000 distinct CDR3 sequences, 16% seen once, with about 25% in the top ten. V lost 4 bases to trimming and J lost 4 bases, with 8 bases between them. Germline CDR1 KGHSH, CDR2 LQKENI. CDR3 length: 13 amino acids. This clonotype was recorded a few times. Sample time point: newly diagnosed GD, antithyroid drugs for less than 3 months. Extracted PBMC RNA gave rise to the TCR library. These data were also filed under a second study, of T cells in Graves' hyperthyroidism and ophthalmopathy. That study reports: Most clonotypes that expanded in the thyroid above 0.001 also showed up in blood.

The input for sequencing was peripheral blood mononuclear cells (PBMCs), taken at new diagnosis, from a patient treated with antithyroid drugs. The receptor was isolated from a woman aged 18-35 years with Graves disease. V usage is TRBV18 and J usage is TRBJ2-1, with D hard to call. The CDR3 DNA reads TGTGCCAGCTCACAACAAGATTACAATGAGCAGTTCTTC. Encoded protein: CASSQQDYNEQFF.